This T cell receptor (beta chain) derives from a study of blood T cell repertoires in COVID-19. Study at large: Italy, Spain and the United States were the sources of the convalescent and acute COVID-19 samples. PBMCs, B-cell-depleted T cells, or T cells were the source of the cDNA or gDNA that made up the material.

On this clone: The junction departs from germline at one end; a sequencing error may be responsible.

Germline CDR1 reads WNHNN; CDR2 reads SYGVQD (reference sequence). CDR3 size: 13 residues. Original processing notes: Using reference gene primer amplification, nucleated cell counts were estimated. Some clones are missing from TCRdb's copy, which holds only in-frame ones; the method was immunoSEQ multiplex PCR. The V and J calls and clone size come from that table; D and trimming were worked out from the DNA. The sample shows around 45,000 clones, around 70% of them seen only once. The chain has TRBV10-1 and TRBJ2-2; D may be TRBD2 (5 bases). The sequence was obtained from a man at least 80 years old with acute or convalescent COVID-19. The sample taken for sequencing was peripheral blood. CDR3 nucleotides: TGCGCCAGCGAACTTCGGGCACACCGGGGAGCTGTTTTT. It specifies CASELRAHRGAVF.